One and the same sample provided the 13 T cell receptor beta chains below, sequenced in a study of blood T cell repertoires in COVID-19. The method was immunoSEQ multiplex PCR; TCRdb's version includes in-frame clones alone and lacks a portion of them. The sample consists of roughly 97,000 clones, 85% to 90% of them appearing once. Sequenced: peripheral blood. The receptors were gathered from a human donor in a cohort sampled during active COVID-19.

V and J are TRBV10-3 and TRBJ2-2, with 11 bases lining up with TRBD2. V trimming: 6 bases; J trimming: 0 bases; junction bases outside the gene matches: 9. This CDR3 contains 18 residues. CDR1 ENHRY and CDR2 SYGVKD come from the germline V gene. The CDR3 DNA sequence: TGTGCCATCAGGGGGCTGACTAGCGGGACGGCGAACACCGGGGAGCTGTTTTTT. Its translation: CAIRGLTSGTANTGELFF.

The chain combines TRBV28 with TRBJ1-2, with 8 bases aligning to TRBD1. Looked up from germline, CDR1 is MDHEN and CDR2 is SYDVKM. The length of the CDR3 is 17 residues. Unmatched junction bases numbered 14, after V lost 4 bases and J lost 4 bases. This CDR3 reads CASSYTPAGGYLYGYTF. The CDR3 DNA reads as TGTGCCAGCAGTTATACCCCGGCAGGGGGCTATCTCTATGGCTACACCTTC.

The CDR3 loop is CASSLAGLRETQYF. CDR3 DNA: TGCGCCAGCAGCTTGGCAGGATTGAGAGAGACCCAGTACTTC. The chain links TRBV5-1 to TRBJ2-5; D is unclear. Germline values: CDR1 SGHRS, CDR2 YFSETQ. The CDR3 loop spans 14 amino acids. The ends were cut back, 0 bases at V and 4 bases at J, with 10 bases in the middle.

This clone was detected only once. This sequence joins TRBV4-3 and TRBJ1-2; D unresolved. Looked up from germline, CDR1 is LGHNA and CDR2 is YSLEER. This CDR3 comprises 13 residues. Trimming stripped 0 bases from V and 4 bases from J, with 6 bases between. DNA for the CDR3: TGCGCCAGCAGCCAAGAACGAGGCTATGGCTACACCTTC. Its protein product is CASSQERGYGYTF.

The CDR3 DNA is TGTGCCAGCAGTACTAGGTATGGCTACACCTTC. Translation: CASSTRYGYTF. V and J are TRBV28 and TRBJ1-2; D is unresolved. Trimming shortened V by 5 bases and J by 5 bases, and 6 bases separated the two germline ends. Germline CDR1 MDHEN, CDR2 SYDVKM. The CDR3 spans 11 residues.

The chain couples TRBV6-1 to TRBJ1-5; 9 positions match TRBD1. Germline-derived CDR1 and CDR2 are MNHNS and SASEGT. Trimming at V came to 3 bases and at J to 7 bases, leaving 7 bases not matched to a gene. This CDR3 has 15 amino acids. CDR3 bases: TGTGCCAGCAGTGAGGGGACAGGGTGGAACCAGCCCCAGCATTTT. It codes for CASSEGTGWNQPQHF.

The V and J genes are TRBV9 and TRBJ2-2; 7 positions agree with TRBD2. CDR1 is SGDLS, CDR2 YYNGEE, per germline. The CDR3 consists of 15 residues. V lost 4 bases, J lost 0 bases, and 3 bases stayed unmatched. The CDR3 protein is CASSSLAANTGELFF. In DNA form, the CDR3 reads TGTGCCAGCAGCAGTCTAGCGGCGAACACCGGGGAGCTGTTTTTT.

J is TRBJ1-5 and V is TRBV12-3 or TRBV12-4; no reliable D call. This CDR3 region has 13 residues. Trimming pared 4 bases from V and 3 bases from J, leaving 7 bases between. In DNA form, the CDR3 reads TGTGCCAGCAGTTACTCTTTCAATCAGCCCCAGCATTTT. Translated, it gives CASSYSFNQPQHF.

This chain uses TRBV3-1 (or the pseudogene TRBV3-2) with TRBJ1-4; the match to TRBD1 covers 9 bases. CDR1 is LGHDT, CDR2 YNNKEL, per germline (reference sequence). This CDR3 spans 18 amino acids. The ends lost 4 bases at V and 7 bases at J; junction bases unmatched: 16. The CDR3 is CASSRGVPGQGLGEKLFF. The CDR3 bases are TGTGCCAGCAGCCGAGGTGTCCCGGGACAGGGTCTAGGTGAAAAACTGTTTTTT.

J is TRBJ2-7 and V is TRBV7-8, with 11 bases matching TRBD2. CDR1 is SGHVS and CDR2 is FQNEAQ in the germline V gene. This CDR3 comprises 15 residues. The ends lost 4 bases at V and 2 bases at J; junction bases unmatched: 4. As DNA, the CDR3 is TGTGCCAGCAGCTATTCTAGCGGGGGGACCTACGAGCAGTACTTC. Translating it yields CASSYSSGGTYEQYF.

The J gene is TRBJ1-1, the V gene TRBV4-2, with unresolved D. The CDR3 has 14 amino acids. V lost 3 bases to trimming and J lost 11 bases, with 19 bases between them. Germline V gene lookup returns CDR1 LGHNA and CDR2 YNFKEQ. Here the CDR3 reads CASSQPVGDREAFF. The CDR3 nucleotides read TGTGCCAGCAGCCAGCCCGTGGGAGATAGAGAGGCTTTCTTT.

The V and J genes are TRBV5-1 and TRBJ2-4, with D possibly matching TRBD2 (5 bases). The CDR3 runs 16 residues. Germline V gene lookup returns CDR1 SGHRS and CDR2 YFSETQ. V was clipped by 3 bases and J by 0 bases, with 13 bases between them. CDR3 DNA sequence: TGCGCCAGCAGCTCGGGGAGTATTGTAGCCAAAAACATTCAGTACTTC. This sequence encodes CASSSGSIVAKNIQYF.

J is TRBJ1-5 and V is TRBV6-2 or TRBV6-3; tentative D call: TRBD1 (6 bases). This CDR3 is built from 16 residues. The germline V gene encodes CDR1 MNHEY and CDR2 SVGEGT. V lost 1 base and J 3 bases, leaving 13 bases between the germline ends. The chain's CDR3 is CASSYWAGGPNQPQHF. The CDR3 region has the DNA TGTGCCAGCAGTTACTGGGCGGGGGGGCCCAATCAGCCCCAGCATTTT.